The 26 T cell receptor beta chains below all came from one sample that was sequenced in a study of blood T cell repertoires in COVID-19 (dated by TCRdb to 2020 to 2022). Library preparation was by the immunoSEQ multiplex PCR assay. TCRdb's version of the immuneACCESS table is confined to in-frame rearrangements and falls short of the full clone set. An unresolved V gene accounts for under half of the shortfall where checked; the remainder is of unknown origin. Present in this sample are under 80,000 clones, 75% to 85% of which were seen just once. The top ten clones comprise approximately 40% of the sample. Sequences were obtained from peripheral blood. These receptors originate from an elderly man with acute or convalescent COVID-19.

V gene TRBV10-3 combines with J gene TRBJ1-2; D might be TRBD1 (6 bases). V dropped 2 bases and J dropped 3 bases, with 16 bases sitting between them. In germline, CDR1 is ENHRY, CDR2 SYGVKD. The CDR3 contains 16 residues. CDR3 sequence reads: CAISEQAGETDYGYTF. In DNA form, the CDR3 reads TGTGCCATCAGTGAGCAAGCAGGGGAAACAGACTATGGCTACACCTTC.

The chain recombines TRBV5-5 with TRBJ2-3; D unclear. CDR1 SGHKS and CDR2 YYEKEE come from the germline V gene (reference sequence). The V and J ends lost 4 bases and 2 bases respectively, with 8 bases between them. The CDR3 is made up of 13 amino acids. For the CDR3, the DNA is TGTGCCAGCAGCCGCCAGATCACAGATACGCAGTATTTT. It specifies CASSRQITDTQYF.

V usage is TRBV5-1 and J usage is TRBJ1-4; tentative D call: TRBD1 (5 bases). Germline V gene data show CDR1 as SGHRS and CDR2 as YFSETQ. Trimming removed 4 bases from V and 0 bases from J, with 16 bases in between. The CDR3 spans 17 residues. In DNA form, the CDR3 reads TGCGCCAGCAGCCCGGGGGGAAAGAGAGCAACTAATGAAAAACTGTTTTTT. This codes for CASSPGGKRATNEKLFF. Drawing the rest from reference TRBV5-1 and TRBJ1-4, the complete variable domain is KAGVTQTPRYLIKTRGQQVTLSCSPISGHRSVSWYQQTPGQGLQFLFEYFSETQRNKGNFPGRFSGRQFSNSRSEMNVSTLELGDSALYLCASSPGGKRATNEKLFFGSGTQLSVL.

This clone appeared once. This chain connects TRBV11-1 to TRBJ2-3; the match to TRBD2 covers 10 bases. The CDR3 runs to 16 residues. After removal of 3 bases from V and 3 bases from J, the junction contained 6 bases not matched to a gene. Germline V lookup: CDR1 SGHAT, CDR2 FQDESV (reference sequence). CDR3 in DNA: TGTGCCAGCAGCTTGTTCACTAGCGGGACGACAGATACGCAGTATTTT. Translated, it gives CASSLFTSGTTDTQYF.

The CDR3 region is CASSRTGDLWSYNSPLHF. In DNA form, the CDR3 reads TGTGCCAGCAGCCGGACAGGGGACCTTTGGTCCTATAATTCACCCCTCCACTTT. The genes are TRBV14 and TRBJ1-6; 9 bases are a match to TRBD1. V gave up 4 bases and J gave up 1 base; unmatched junction bases: 8. In germline, CDR1 is SGHDN, CDR2 FVKESK. CDR3 length: 18 residues.

The chain links TRBV25-1 to TRBJ2-7, with a weak D call TRBD2 (6 bases). This CDR3 region has 12 residues. The V end lost 7 bases, the J end lost 6 bases, and 13 bases lay between the germline ends. Germline CDR1 is MGHDK and CDR2 is SYGVNS. The CDR3 DNA sequence: TGTGCCAGCACCCTACACGGGGGCGAGCAGTACTTC. The encoded protein is CASTLHGGEQYF.

V is TRBV4-1 and J is TRBJ2-7; 7 positions match TRBD1. The CDR3 runs to 15 residues. Germline values: CDR1 MGHRA, CDR2 YSYEKL. The ends lost 3 bases at V and 1 base at J; junction bases unmatched: 6. The DNA for the CDR3 is TGCGCCAGCAGCCAGGTCGACAGGGAATCCTACGAGCAGTACTTC. This sequence encodes CASSQVDRESYEQYF.

For the CDR3, the DNA is TGCGCCAGCAGCTACCGTCTGACAGGGGGCACTGAAGCTTTCTTT. As protein: CASSYRLTGGTEAFF. The chain carries TRBV4-1 and TRBJ1-1; 9 nucleotides align to TRBD1. The V gene's germline CDR1 is MGHRA and CDR2 YSYEKL. The CDR3 length is 15 residues. The J segment lost 4 bases and the V segment lost 5 bases, leaving 8 bases of the junction unmatched.

This rearrangement joins TRBV11-3 to TRBJ2-1; 8 bases fit TRBD2. V shed 5 bases, J shed 6 bases, and the junction held 12 bases outside the gene matches. Germline V CDR1 and CDR2: SGHNT, YENEEA. The CDR3 runs to 16 residues. The CDR3 DNA reads as TGTGCCAGCAGCCGAGCAGGGACCCGGGAGGGCAATGAGCAGTTCTTC. Protein sequence: CASSRAGTREGNEQFF.

This chain links TRBV7-9 with TRBJ2-3, with TRBD1 identical over 8 bases. CDR3 size: 16 residues. V dropped 5 bases and J dropped 2; count of bases not matched to a gene: 9. Germline CDR1 is SEHNR and CDR2 is FQNEAQ (reference sequence). The CDR3 DNA sequence: TGTGCCAGCAGCCCCGGGACAGGACCTAACACAGATACGCAGTATTTT. Translating gives CASSPGTGPNTDTQYF.

The V call is TRBV7-6, the J call TRBJ2-1; 9 bases map to TRBD2. V lost 2 bases and J lost 4; bases outside the gene matches: 6. Per the germline V gene, CDR1 is SGHVS and CDR2 is FNYEAQ. The CDR3 extends over 16 amino acids. CDR3 sequence: CASSLRSSGTYNEQFF. CDR3 DNA sequence: TGTGCCAGCAGCTTAAGGTCTAGCGGGACTTACAATGAGCAGTTCTTC.

The chain is built from TRBV9 and TRBJ1-6, with no clear D. Germline CDR1 reads SGDLS; CDR2 reads YYNGEE. This CDR3 has 16 amino acids. The ends were cut back, 0 bases at V and 0 bases at J, with 7 bases in the middle. CDR3 in DNA: TGTGCCAGCAGCGTAGGTATAAACTCCTATAATTCACCCCTCCACTTT. Encoded protein: CASSVGINSYNSPLHF.

The chain employs TRBV5-1 and TRBJ2-3; no reliable D call. Deletions cut 2 bases from V and 6 bases from J, with 16 bases between. This CDR3 is 15 amino acids long. Germline CDR1 and CDR2: SGHRS and YFSETQ. The CDR3 nucleotides read TGCGCCAGCAGCTTCTCCCAGCCGGCCAGGGATACGCAGTATTTT. The encoded protein is CASSFSQPARDTQYF.

The chain links TRBV27 to TRBJ2-2; TRBD2 matches at 12 bases. After removal of 6 bases from V and 6 bases from J, the junction contained 5 bases not matched to a gene. Germline lookup yields CDR1 MNHEY and CDR2 SMNVEV (reference sequence). This CDR3 has 15 amino acids. The CDR3: CASRSSGGASGELFF. CDR3 nucleotide sequence: TGTGCCAGCAGGTCTAGCGGGGGGGCATCCGGGGAGCTGTTTTTT.

This sequence joins TRBV5-1 and TRBJ1-6, with a weak D call TRBD1 (6 bases). The V gene's germline CDR1 is SGHRS and CDR2 YFSETQ. CDR3 length: 13 amino acids. Trimming took 4 bases from V and 8 from J, leaving 10 bases between them. The CDR3 region is CASSPGQHSPLHF. CDR3 sequence (DNA): TGCGCCAGCAGCCCGGGACAACATTCACCCCTCCACTTT.

This chain links TRBV19 with TRBJ2-7, with 11 bases fitting TRBD1. The CDR3 has 16 amino acids. Trimming took 5 bases from V and 2 from J; bases not matched to a gene: 8. The germline V gene encodes CDR1 LNHDA and CDR2 SQIVND (reference sequence). CDR3 residues: CASSSLGTGGAYEQYF. The CDR3 coding sequence is TGTGCCAGTAGTTCACTCGGGACAGGGGGAGCCTACGAGCAGTACTTC. The full variable domain, in which reference TRBV19 and TRBJ2-7 provide the parts outside the CDR3, is DGGITQSPKYLFRKEGQNVTLSCEQNLNHDAMYWYRQDPGQGLRLIYYSQIVNDFQKGDIAEGYSVSREKKESFPLTVTSAQKNPTAFYLCASSSLGTGGAYEQYFGPGTRLTVT.

The gene calls are TRBV12-5 and TRBJ2-1; D is undetermined. The CDR3 is 13 amino acids. Trimming stripped 1 base from V and 4 bases from J, with 5 bases between. Per germline, CDR1 LGHNT and CDR2 FRNRAP. Here the CDR3 reads CASGLGLYNEQFF. The CDR3 DNA sequence: TGTGCTAGTGGTTTGGGTCTTTACAATGAGCAGTTCTTC.

The chain joins TRBV9 to TRBJ1-3; D call uncertain. Looked up from germline, CDR1 is SGDLS and CDR2 is YYNGEE. Trimming pared 0 bases from V and 4 bases from J, leaving 5 bases between. This CDR3 region has 13 residues. The CDR3 here is CASSVGVGNTIYF. As DNA, the CDR3 is TGTGCCAGCAGCGTAGGCGTGGGAAACACCATATATTTT. Full variable domain (outside the CDR3, taken from reference TRBV9 and TRBJ1-3): DSGVTQTPKHLITATGQRVTLRCSPRSGDLSVYWYQQSLDQGLQFLIQYYNGEERAKGNILERFSAQQFPDLHSELNLSSLELGDSALYFCASSVGVGNTIYFGEGSWLTVV.

This clone was detected only once. The chain employs TRBV24-1 and TRBJ2-6; TRBD1 agrees at 7 bases. Trimming removed 5 bases from V and 0 bases from J; junction bases left unmatched: 9. The CDR3 consists of 18 residues. Germline values: CDR1 KGHDR, CDR2 SFDVKD. CDR3 sequence reads: CATSGGQATNSGANVLTF. The CDR3 nucleotides are TGTGCCACCAGTGGAGGACAGGCCACAAACTCTGGGGCCAACGTCCTGACTTTC.

The rearrangement uses TRBV28 and TRBJ1-5; tentatively, D is TRBD1 (6 bases). This CDR3 contains 18 residues. Deletions cut 5 bases from V and 1 base from J, with 21 bases between. CDR1 is MDHEN, CDR2 SYDVKM, per germline. The chain's CDR3 is CASSLDVRFQGSNQPQHF. For the CDR3, the DNA is TGTGCCAGCAGTCTCGACGTACGATTCCAGGGGAGCAATCAGCCCCAGCATTTT.

The rearrangement uses TRBV9 and TRBJ1-2; D remains ambiguous. In germline, CDR1 is SGDLS, CDR2 YYNGEE. The V and J ends lost 4 bases and 2 bases respectively, with 15 bases between them. The CDR3 contains 15 residues. CDR3 DNA sequence: TGTGCCAGCAGCTCCCTCGGGGTGCCCAACTATGGCTACACCTTC. Translating gives CASSSLGVPNYGYTF.

The chain links TRBV5-1 to TRBJ1-1, with TRBD1 matching 9 bases. This CDR3 region has 15 residues. The germline gives CDR1 SGHRS, CDR2 YFSETQ. The ends lost 4 bases at V and 5 bases at J; junction bases unmatched: 9. The CDR3 loop reads CASSVIQGADTEAFF. The CDR3 nucleotides are TGCGCCAGCAGCGTAATACAGGGGGCGGATACTGAAGCTTTCTTT.

The chain couples TRBV3-1 (or the pseudogene TRBV3-2) to TRBJ1-2; the D gene is possibly TRBD1 (6 bases). The V and J ends lost 7 bases and 3 bases respectively, with 12 bases between them. The CDR3 sequence is 13 residues long. Germline V gene data show CDR1 as LGHDT and CDR2 as YNNKEL (reference sequence). The CDR3 nucleotides are TGTGCCAGCACGGGGGGCTCCGACTATGGCTACACCTTC. Its protein product is CASTGGSDYGYTF.

The gene calls are TRBV9 and TRBJ2-3, with no clear D. The germline CDR1 and CDR2 sequences are SGDLS and YYNGEE. The CDR3 has 15 residues. The germline V and J ends were trimmed by 4 bases and 0 bases, with 12 bases remaining between them. This CDR3 is CASSPRTTSTDTQYF. Written as DNA, the CDR3 is TGTGCCAGCAGCCCACGCACGACTAGCACAGATACGCAGTATTTT. The whole variable domain, remainder taken from reference TRBV9 and TRBJ2-3, is DSGVTQTPKHLITATGQRVTLRCSPRSGDLSVYWYQQSLDQGLQFLIQYYNGEERAKGNILERFSAQQFPDLHSELNLSSLELGDSALYFCASSPRTTSTDTQYFGPGTRLTVL.

The chain links TRBV5-1 to TRBJ1-5; 10 bases are shared with TRBD1. Unmatched junction bases numbered 2, after V lost 0 bases and J lost 5 bases. This CDR3 has 15 amino acids. Germline CDR1 SGHRS, CDR2 YFSETQ. In nucleotides, the CDR3 is TGCGCCAGCAGCTTGGCCGGGACAGGGGATCAGCCCCAGCATTTT. It translates to CASSLAGTGDQPQHF.

The chain's CDR3 is CASSLTGNTGGYTF. The CDR3 nucleotides read TGTGCCAGCAGCTTAACAGGGAATACCGGTGGCTACACCTTC. The rearrangement uses TRBV11-2 and TRBJ1-2; TRBD1 is a possible D gene (6 bases). Germline lookup yields CDR1 SGHAT and CDR2 FQNNGV. There are 14 residues in the CDR3. V was clipped by 2 bases and J by 7 bases, with 14 bases between them. The full variable domain, with the rest looked up from reference TRBV11-2 and TRBJ1-2, is EAGVAQSPRYKIIEKRQSVAFWCNPISGHATLYWYQQILGQGPKLLIQFQNNGVVDDSQLPKDRFSAERLKGVDSTLKIQPAKLEDSAVYLCASSLTGNTGGYTFGSGTRLTVV.